This TCR beta chain was captured by sequencing in a study of cytomegalovirus exposure and HLA in healthy donors. Germline V gene data show CDR1 as SGHTA and CDR2 as FQGNSA. V shed 4 bases and J 1 base; nucleotides not matched to a gene: 7. This CDR3 has 17 amino acids. Profiling relied on immunoSEQ multiplex PCR, and the TCRdb table lists in-frame clones only, not all of them. The sample yields some 150,000 clones, 86% seen once. The TCR sequence derives from a human donor in good health. Sequenced sample: PBMCs. The gene calls are TRBV7-2 and TRBJ2-6, with 7 bases aligning to TRBD1. The CDR3 loop is CASSSDRSRSGANVLTF. The CDR3, as DNA: TGTGCCAGCAGCTCGGACAGGAGCCGTTCTGGGGCCAACGTCCTGACTTTC.